The sequence of this TCR beta chain was determined in a study of T cell changes during pregnancy in multiple sclerosis. Germline values: CDR1 SGHTA, CDR2 FQGNSA. This CDR3 has 15 residues. Trimming removed 5 bases from V and 5 bases from J, with 18 bases in between. Sequenced by immunoSEQ multiplex PCR; TCRdb stores in-frame clones only, minus some. The sample lists nearly 80,000 clones; around nine tenths were seen once. The specimen was CD4+ T cells from peripheral blood mononuclear cells, collected before pregnancy. The rearrangement joins TRBV7-2 to TRBJ2-5; possible D gene TRBD2, 5 bases. The sequence came from a female donor with multiple sclerosis, enrolled in a pregnancy study. CDR3 DNA sequence: TGTGCCAGCAGCCCCGGACTCAGTGCGTTGGAGACCCAGTACTTC. This codes for CASSPGLSALETQYF.